These 2 T cell receptor beta chains share one sample of origin, sequenced in a study of T cell responses to AZD1222 COVID-19 vaccine. Only in-frame clones appear in the TCRdb table, and some are missing; sequencing was by immunoSEQ multiplex PCR. The sample gives 180,000 or so clones, approximately 92% of which show up once; 2.5% to 3% is in the top ten. This specimen was peripheral blood, taken on day 0 of AZD1222 vaccination. The receptors were sampled from an adult in good health.

The chain joins TRBV19 to TRBJ1-1; no definite D call. Trimming cost V 9 bases and J 5 bases, with 10 bases left between them. Germline loops: CDR1 LNHDA, CDR2 SQIVND (reference sequence). The length of the CDR3 is 11 residues. CDR3 protein: CASGETTEAFF. DNA of the CDR3: TGTGCCAGCGGGGAGACGACTGAAGCTTTCTTT.

This sequence joins TRBV19 and TRBJ2-7; unclear D gene. Trimming shortened V by 1 base and J by 2 bases, and 24 bases separated the two germline ends. Germline CDR1 and CDR2: LNHDA and SQIVND (reference sequence). CDR3 length: 19 amino acids. CDR3 nucleotides: TGTGCCAGTAGTATAGGTCCTATTTCGGACCGAGGAACGGCCTACGAGCAGTACTTC. Translating it yields CASSIGPISDRGTAYEQYF.